Included here is one T cell receptor (beta chain) sequence, with context. The data belong to a study of blood T cells in healthy people across ages. Total RNA was extracted at no less than 6 micrograms per sample. V gave up 0 bases and J gave up 7 bases, with 17 bases separating them. This CDR3 is 15 amino acids long. The germline V gene has CDR1 SGHKS and CDR2 YYEKEE (reference sequence). Using a J-beta primer mix together with a sample-barcoded 5' primer, a second PCR was run for roughly 6 to 11 cycles. The template-switch adaptor, which had 12 random nucleotides, put a tag on each cDNA molecule. TCRdb re-derived calls from the 5' RACE reads in MiXCR, one entry per CDR3 protein. The sample lists more than 1,000,000 distinct CDR3 sequences; approximately 25% were seen once. These data also formed part of another study, on T cells of mothers and their children. This second study says: There were over 8.5 million TCR beta CDR3 reads from each mother and about 3.1 million from each child.

Specimen: blood. The sequence was collected from a girl aged 2-10 years in good health. The gene calls are TRBV5-5 and TRBJ2-7, with D possibly TRBD2 on 5 matching bases. The chain's CDR3 is CASSLDASGVWEQYF. In DNA form, the CDR3 reads TGTGCCAGCAGCTTGGATGCCTCCGGGGTTTGGGAGCAGTACTTC. The full variable domain, rest sourced from reference TRBV5-5 and TRBJ2-7, is DAGVTQSPTHLIKTRGQQVTLRCSPISGHKSVSWYQQVLGQGPQFIFQYYEKEERGRGNFPDRFSARQFPNYSSELNVNALLLGDSALYLCASSLDASGVWEQYFGPGTRLTVT.